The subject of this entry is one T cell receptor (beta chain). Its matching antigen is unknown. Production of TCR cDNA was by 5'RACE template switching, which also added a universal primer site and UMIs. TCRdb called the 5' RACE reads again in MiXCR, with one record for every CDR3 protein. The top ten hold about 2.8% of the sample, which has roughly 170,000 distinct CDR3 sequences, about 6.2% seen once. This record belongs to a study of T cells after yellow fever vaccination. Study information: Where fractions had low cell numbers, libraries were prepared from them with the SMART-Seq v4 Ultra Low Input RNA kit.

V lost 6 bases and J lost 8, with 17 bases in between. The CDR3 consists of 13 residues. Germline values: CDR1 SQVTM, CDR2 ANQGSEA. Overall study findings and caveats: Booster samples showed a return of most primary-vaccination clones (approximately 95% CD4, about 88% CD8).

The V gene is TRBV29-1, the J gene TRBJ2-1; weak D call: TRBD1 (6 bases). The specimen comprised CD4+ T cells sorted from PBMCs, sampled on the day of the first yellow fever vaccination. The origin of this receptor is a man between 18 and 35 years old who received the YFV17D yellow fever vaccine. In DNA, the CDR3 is TGCAGCGTGGTACTAAGGGGGAATGATGAGCAGTTCTTC. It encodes CSVVLRGNDEQFF.